This TCR beta chain was captured by sequencing in a study of identical twins. Study observations and caveats: Cross-sectional statistics underpinned the conclusions; the same donors were not followed. With monozygotic twins, out-of-frame TCR alpha sharing exceeded what models estimated. Memory repertoires lacked the insertion deficit that abundant cord blood beta clonotypes showed.

This clonotype was seen a handful of times. Its specificity is not known. Unique molecular identifiers were present on cDNA, and template switching added a universal primer site. TCRdb reprocessed the 5' RACE reads via MiXCR and lists one record per CDR3 protein. The table has around 250,000 distinct CDR3 sequences, roughly 8.7% seen once; the top ten hold approximately 3%. A further study also used this sample, focusing on yellow fever vaccine responses in identical twins.

This receptor was taken from a woman aged 18-30 years in good health. Sequencing used CD8+ T cells sorted from blood.

The CDR3 DNA reads TGTGCCAGCAGCCCCCAGGGTACGGACCCAGCCCGCAATGAGCAGTTCTTC. It specifies CASSPQGTDPARNEQFF. This chain uses TRBV7-9 with TRBJ2-1, with a tentative D call TRBD1 (5 bases). Germline CDR1 SEHNR, CDR2 FQNEAQ (reference sequence). The CDR3 contains 17 residues. V lost 5 bases to trimming and J lost 6 bases, with 23 bases between them. Filled out from reference TRBV7-9 and TRBJ2-1, the complete variable domain reads DTGVSQNPRHKITKRGQNVTFRCDPISEHNRLYWYRQTLGQGPEFLTYFQNEAQLEKSRLLSDRFSAERPKGSFSTLEIQRTEQGDSAMYLCASSPQGTDPARNEQFFGPGTRLTVL.